This T cell receptor (beta chain) derives from a study of T cell responses to AZD1222 COVID-19 vaccine. General study points: White British people made up most donors, females outnumbered males, and clonal diversity was possibly underestimated. Sampling captured repertoires only after the peak T cell response. Two AZD1222 administrations were followed by greater Spike-specific TCR breadth and depth.

This clone was picked up one time. Its antigen is unidentified. The CDR3 has 14 amino acids. Per the germline V gene, CDR1 is SGDLS and CDR2 is YYNGEE. V lost 2 bases to trimming and J lost 8 bases, with 13 bases between them. Using immunoSEQ multiplex PCR, the repertoire was profiled, and TCRdb retains in-frame clones only, with some absent. Among 65,000 to 85,000 clones, around 80% were seen once, and the ten largest hold over 12%. This material consisted of peripheral blood, taken 28 days after the second AZD1222 dose. The chain links TRBV9 to TRBJ1-4; a weak D match, TRBD1 (6 bases). This receptor was identified in an adult who received the AZD1222 COVID-19 vaccine. This chain's CDR3 is CASSVSQGREKLFF. In DNA, the CDR3 is TGTGCCAGCAGCGTGTCACAGGGACGGGAAAAACTGTTTTTT.